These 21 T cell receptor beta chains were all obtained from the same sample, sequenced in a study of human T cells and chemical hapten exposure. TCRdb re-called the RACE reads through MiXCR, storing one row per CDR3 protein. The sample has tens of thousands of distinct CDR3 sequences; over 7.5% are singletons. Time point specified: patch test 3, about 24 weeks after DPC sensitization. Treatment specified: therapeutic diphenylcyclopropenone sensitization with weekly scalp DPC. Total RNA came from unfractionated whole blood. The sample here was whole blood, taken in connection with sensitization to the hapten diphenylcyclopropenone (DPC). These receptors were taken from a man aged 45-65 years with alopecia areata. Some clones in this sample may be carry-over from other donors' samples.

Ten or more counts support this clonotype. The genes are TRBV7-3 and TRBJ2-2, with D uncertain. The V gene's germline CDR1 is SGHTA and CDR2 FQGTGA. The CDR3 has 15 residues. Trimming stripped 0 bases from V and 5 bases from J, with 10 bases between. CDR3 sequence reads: CASSLTKQSTGELFF. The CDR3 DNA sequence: TGTGCCAGCAGCTTAACCAAACAGTCGACCGGGGAGCTGTTTTTT.

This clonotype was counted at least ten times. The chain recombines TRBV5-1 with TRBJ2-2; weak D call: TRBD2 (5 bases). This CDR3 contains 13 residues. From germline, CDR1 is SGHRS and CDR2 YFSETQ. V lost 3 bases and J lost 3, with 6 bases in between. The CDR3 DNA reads TGCGCCAGCAGCTGGGAGCACACCGGGGAGCTGTTTTTT. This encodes CASSWEHTGELFF.

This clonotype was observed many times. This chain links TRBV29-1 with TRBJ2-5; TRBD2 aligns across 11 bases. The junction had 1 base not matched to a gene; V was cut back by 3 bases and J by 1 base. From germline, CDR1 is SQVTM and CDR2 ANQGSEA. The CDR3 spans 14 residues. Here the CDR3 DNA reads TGCAGCGTTGACGGGACTAGCGGCCAAGAGACCCAGTACTTC. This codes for CSVDGTSGQETQYF. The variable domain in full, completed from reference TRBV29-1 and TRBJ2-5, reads SAVISQKPSRDICQRGTSLTIQCQVDSQVTMMFWYRQQPGQSLTLIATANQGSEATYESGFVIDKFPISRPNLTFSTLTVSNMSPEDSSIYLCSVDGTSGQETQYFGPGTRLLVL.

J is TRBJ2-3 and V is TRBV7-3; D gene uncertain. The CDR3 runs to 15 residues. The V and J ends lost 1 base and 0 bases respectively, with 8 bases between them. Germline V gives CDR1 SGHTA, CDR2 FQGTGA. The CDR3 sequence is CASSLNYGSTDTQYF. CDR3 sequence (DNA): TGTGCCAGCAGCTTAAATTACGGCAGCACAGATACGCAGTATTTT.

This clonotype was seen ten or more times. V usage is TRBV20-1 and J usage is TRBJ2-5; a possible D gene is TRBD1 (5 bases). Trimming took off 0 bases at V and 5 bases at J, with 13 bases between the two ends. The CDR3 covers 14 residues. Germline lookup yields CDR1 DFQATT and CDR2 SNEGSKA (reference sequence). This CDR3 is CSARDALRQETQYF. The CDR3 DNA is TGCAGTGCTAGAGATGCCCTTCGACAGGAGACCCAGTACTTC.

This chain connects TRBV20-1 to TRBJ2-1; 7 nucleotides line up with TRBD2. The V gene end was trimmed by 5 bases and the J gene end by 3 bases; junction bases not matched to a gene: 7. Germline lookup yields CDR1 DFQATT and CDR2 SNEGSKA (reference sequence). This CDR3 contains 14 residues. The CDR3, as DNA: TGCAGTGCTCCTCCTAGCGGTCTCTACAATGAGCAGTTCTTC. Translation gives CSAPPSGLYNEQFF.

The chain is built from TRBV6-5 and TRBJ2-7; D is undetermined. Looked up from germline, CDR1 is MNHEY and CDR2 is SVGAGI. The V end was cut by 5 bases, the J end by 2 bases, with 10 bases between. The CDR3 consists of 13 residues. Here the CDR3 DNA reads TGTGCCAGCAGTAAAGAAAGTACCTACGAGCAGTACTTC. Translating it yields CASSKESTYEQYF.

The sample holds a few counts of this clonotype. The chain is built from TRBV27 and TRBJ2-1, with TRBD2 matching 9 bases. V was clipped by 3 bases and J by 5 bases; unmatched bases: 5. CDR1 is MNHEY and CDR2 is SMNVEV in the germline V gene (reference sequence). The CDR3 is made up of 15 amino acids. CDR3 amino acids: CASSLASGAHNEQFF. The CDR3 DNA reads TGTGCCAGCAGTTTGGCTAGCGGGGCCCACAATGAGCAGTTCTTC.

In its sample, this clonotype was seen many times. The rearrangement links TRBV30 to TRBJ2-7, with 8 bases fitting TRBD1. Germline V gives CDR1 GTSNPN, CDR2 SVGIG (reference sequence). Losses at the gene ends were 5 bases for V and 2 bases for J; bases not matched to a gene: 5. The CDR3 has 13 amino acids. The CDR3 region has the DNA TGTGCCTGGGCCGGACAGGGTACCTACGAGCAGTACTTC. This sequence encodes CAWAGQGTYEQYF.

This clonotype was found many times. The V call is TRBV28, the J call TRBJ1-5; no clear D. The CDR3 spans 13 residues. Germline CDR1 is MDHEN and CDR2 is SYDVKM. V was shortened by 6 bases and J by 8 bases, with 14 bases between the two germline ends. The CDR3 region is CASSRVIWEPQHF. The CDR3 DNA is TGTGCCAGCAGCCGCGTAATTTGGGAGCCCCAGCATTTT.

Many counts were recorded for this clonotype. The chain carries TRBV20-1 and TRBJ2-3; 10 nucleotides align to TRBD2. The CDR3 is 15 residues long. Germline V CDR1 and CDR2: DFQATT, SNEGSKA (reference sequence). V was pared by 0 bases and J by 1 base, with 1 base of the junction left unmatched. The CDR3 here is CSARETSGGTDTQYF. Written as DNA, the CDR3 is TGCAGTGCTAGAGAAACTAGCGGGGGCACAGATACGCAGTATTTT.

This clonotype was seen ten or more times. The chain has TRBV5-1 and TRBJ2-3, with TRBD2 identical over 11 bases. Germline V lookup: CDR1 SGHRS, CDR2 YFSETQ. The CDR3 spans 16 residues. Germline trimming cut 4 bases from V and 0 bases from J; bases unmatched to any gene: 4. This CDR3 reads CASSRGLAESTDTQYF. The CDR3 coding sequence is TGCGCCAGCAGCCGGGGACTAGCGGAAAGCACAGATACGCAGTATTTT.

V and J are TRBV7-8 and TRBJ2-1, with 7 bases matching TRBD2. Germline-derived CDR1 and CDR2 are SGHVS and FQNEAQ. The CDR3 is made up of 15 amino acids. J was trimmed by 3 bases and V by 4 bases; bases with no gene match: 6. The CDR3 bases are TGTGCCAGCAGCTCGAGCGGGATATTCTACAATGAGCAGTTCTTC. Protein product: CASSSSGIFYNEQFF.

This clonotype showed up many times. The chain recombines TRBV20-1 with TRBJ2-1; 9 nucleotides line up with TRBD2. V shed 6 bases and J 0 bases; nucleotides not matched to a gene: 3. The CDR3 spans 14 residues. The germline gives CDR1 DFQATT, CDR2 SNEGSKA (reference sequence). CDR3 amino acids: CSADSGSSYNEQFF. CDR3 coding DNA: TGCAGTGCCGATAGCGGGAGCTCCTACAATGAGCAGTTCTTC.

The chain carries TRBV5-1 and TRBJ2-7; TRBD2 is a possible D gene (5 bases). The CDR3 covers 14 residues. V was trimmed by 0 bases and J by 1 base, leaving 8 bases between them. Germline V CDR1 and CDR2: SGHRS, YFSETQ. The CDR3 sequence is CASSLAEGSYEQYF. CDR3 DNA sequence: TGCGCCAGCAGCTTGGCCGAGGGTTCCTACGAGCAGTACTTC.

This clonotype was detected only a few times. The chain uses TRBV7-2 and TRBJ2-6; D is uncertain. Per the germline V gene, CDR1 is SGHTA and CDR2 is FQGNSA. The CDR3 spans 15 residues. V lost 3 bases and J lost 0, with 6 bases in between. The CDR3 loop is CASSLPLSGANVLTF. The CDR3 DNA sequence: TGTGCCAGCAGCTTGCCGCTCTCTGGGGCCAACGTCCTGACTTTC.

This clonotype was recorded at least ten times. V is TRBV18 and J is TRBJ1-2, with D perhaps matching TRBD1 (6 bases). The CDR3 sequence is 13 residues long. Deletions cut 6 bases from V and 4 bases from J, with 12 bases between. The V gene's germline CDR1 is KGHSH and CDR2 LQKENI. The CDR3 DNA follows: TGTGCCAGCTCTCCCGACAGGACCTATGGCTACACCTTC. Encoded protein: CASSPDRTYGYTF.

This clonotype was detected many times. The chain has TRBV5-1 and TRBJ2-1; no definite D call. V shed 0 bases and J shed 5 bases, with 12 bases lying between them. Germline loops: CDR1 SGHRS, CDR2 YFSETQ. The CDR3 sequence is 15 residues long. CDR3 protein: CASSLAPGSNNEQFF. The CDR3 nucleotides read TGCGCCAGCAGCTTGGCCCCAGGCTCTAACAATGAGCAGTTCTTC.

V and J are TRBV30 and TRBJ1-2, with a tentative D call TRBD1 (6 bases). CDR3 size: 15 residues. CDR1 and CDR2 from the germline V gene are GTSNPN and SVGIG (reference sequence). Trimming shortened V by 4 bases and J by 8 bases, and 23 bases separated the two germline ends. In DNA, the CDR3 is TGTGCCTGGACTGCTTACCTGACAGGAAACAACGGCTACACCTTC. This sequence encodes CAWTAYLTGNNGYTF.

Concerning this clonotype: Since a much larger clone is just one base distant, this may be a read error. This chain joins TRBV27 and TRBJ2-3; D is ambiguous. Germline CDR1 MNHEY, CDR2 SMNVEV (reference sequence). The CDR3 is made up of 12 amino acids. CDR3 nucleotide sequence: TGTGCCTCCAGAAAAGCCACAGATTCGCAGTATTTT. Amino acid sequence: CASRKATDSQYF.

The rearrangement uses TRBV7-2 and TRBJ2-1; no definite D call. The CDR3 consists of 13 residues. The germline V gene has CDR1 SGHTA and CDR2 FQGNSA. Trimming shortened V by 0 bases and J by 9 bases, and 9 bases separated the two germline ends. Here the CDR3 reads CASSLAFSGEQFF. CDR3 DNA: TGTGCCAGCAGCTTAGCTTTTTCTGGTGAGCAGTTCTTC.